This entry lists 4 T cell receptor beta chains sequenced from one sample in a study of early T cells in non-severe SARS-CoV-2 infection. TCRdb called the 5' RACE reads again in MiXCR, with one record for every CDR3 protein. Altogether almost 30,000 distinct CDR3 sequences are present, 5.5% to 6.5% being singletons, with the ten largest covering less than 6%. Sequencing was done on a sample of whole blood. These TCRs come from an adult who was a healthcare worker with PCR-confirmed SARS-CoV-2 infection or an uninfected control (not recorded which).

This chain joins TRBV29-1 and TRBJ2-7; the D is unclear. The CDR3 sequence is 12 residues long. V was cut by 5 bases and J by 0 bases, with 8 bases left in between. Germline V CDR1 and CDR2: SQVTM, ANQGSEA. The chain's CDR3 is CSVQAPSYEQYF. CDR3 nucleotide sequence: TGCAGCGTTCAAGCGCCCTCCTACGAGCAGTACTTC.

This clonotype was counted ten times or more. The chain couples TRBV4-3 to TRBJ2-5; perhaps TRBD2 as D (6 bases). The germline V gene has CDR1 LGHNA and CDR2 YSLEER. The CDR3 is made up of 14 amino acids. Trimming cost V 1 base and J 4 bases, with 10 bases left between them. The CDR3 coding sequence is TGCGCCAGCAGCCAAGCCGGGGGTTTAGAGACCCAGTACTTC. It yields the protein CASSQAGGLETQYF.

This clonotype occurred many times. The CDR3 protein is CASSPDRGRFEEQFF. The CDR3 DNA reads as TGTGCCAGCAGCCCGGACAGGGGGCGCTTCGAAGAGCAGTTCTTC. The gene calls are TRBV12-3 or TRBV12-4 and TRBJ2-1, with 11 bases that match TRBD1. J lost 10 bases, V lost 6 bases, and 11 bases had no gene match. The CDR3 runs to 15 residues.

The chain's CDR3 is CSVDDRVGTEAFF. DNA for the CDR3: TGCAGCGTTGACGACAGGGTTGGCACTGAAGCTTTCTTT. The J gene is TRBJ1-1, the V gene TRBV29-1, with 7 nucleotides matching TRBD1. CDR1 is SQVTM and CDR2 is ANQGSEA in the germline V gene. This CDR3 is built from 13 residues. Unmatched junction bases numbered 5, after V lost 3 bases and J lost 4 bases.